This T cell receptor (beta chain) was identified during a study of T cell responses to AZD1222 COVID-19 vaccine. Study results and limitations: Spike-specific TCR repertoires showed rising breadth and depth after two AZD1222 doses. Donors were chiefly white British, with a greater number of females, and clonal diversity was perhaps underestimated. With dominance at 160-218 and 743-854, vaccine-associated CD4 TCRs spanned spike.

Researchers grouped second doses given at about 4 or about 12 weeks into one pool. Germline V gives CDR1 LGHNA, CDR2 YNFKEQ. The CDR3 is 14 amino acids. The V end was cut by 1 base, the J end by 4 bases, with 8 bases between. The count of this clone is one. What it recognizes is unknown. TCRdb's copy holds only in-frame clones and misses some; the assay was immunoSEQ multiplex PCR. This repertoire shows 100,000 to 150,000 clones, approximately 85% found once; its top ten account for 4.4%. The source is an adult who received the AZD1222 COVID-19 vaccine. Sequenced here: peripheral blood, sampled 28 days after the second AZD1222 dose. This chain joins TRBV4-2 and TRBJ1-3; D gene uncertain. CDR3 coding DNA: TGTGCCAGCAGCCAAGTTTCCGGGGGAAACACCATATATTTT. This gives the protein CASSQVSGGNTIYF.